The clone carrying this TCR beta chain was seen more than once but under ten times. Its target is unknown. A junction boundary mismatches the germline segment, possibly from a read error. Combining a sample-barcoded 5' primer with a J-beta primer mix, a second PCR ran for about 7 to 11 cycles. Each cDNA was tagged by a template-switch adaptor containing 12 random nucleotides. A single record per CDR3 protein comes from TCRdb applying MiXCR to the 5' RACE reads. The sample lists roughly 800,000 distinct CDR3 sequences; roughly 34% were seen once. Every donor provided approximately 9.2 milliliters of peripheral blood. This sample is drawn from a study of blood T cells in healthy people across ages. CDR1 and CDR2 (germline): SGHTA, FQGNSA. This CDR3 has 16 amino acids. Study findings and constraints: Age showed a roughly linear inverse relationship with TCR beta diversity per million T cells. There were more naive CD4+ cells and higher diversity in long-lived donors than in aged donors.

This clonotype originated in a young man in good health. Sequencing was carried out using blood. The V call is TRBV7-2, the J call TRBJ2-1; D is possibly TRBD1 or TRBD2 (5 bases each). CDR3 loop: CASSLAGTASFNEQFF. In nucleotides, the CDR3 is TGTGCCAGCAGCTTAGCGGGGACGGCTTCCTTCAATGAGCAGTTCTTC.